The 29 T cell receptor beta chains reported below all come from one sample, sequenced in a study of cytomegalovirus exposure and HLA in healthy donors. Use of 60 Vbeta and 13 Jbeta primers characterized the PCR. Data came from immunoSEQ multiplex PCR; TCRdb stores just in-frame clones and leaves some out. Of some 180,000 clones listed, roughly 82% were seen once; the top ten hold more than 0.95%. The sequenced material came from PBMCs. These receptors all come from a girl aged 2 to 9 in good health and CMV-seropositive.

V and J are TRBV9 and TRBJ2-7; 12 bases are a match to TRBD2. V was clipped by 4 bases and J by 4 bases; unmatched bases: 6. CDR1 and CDR2 (germline): SGDLS, YYNGEE. CDR3 length: 15 residues. The DNA of the CDR3 is TGTGCCAGCAGCCCCGGACTAGCGGGACTTTACGAGCAGTACTTC. Amino acids: CASSPGLAGLYEQYF.

The chain couples TRBV5-4 to TRBJ1-1; possible D gene TRBD1, 5 bases. V dropped 2 bases and J dropped 10 bases, with 18 bases sitting between them. The CDR3 has 14 residues. The germline V gene has CDR1 SGHNT and CDR2 YYREEE (reference sequence). CDR3 residues: CASSFGGGRSAAFF. CDR3 coding DNA: TGTGCCAGCAGCTTTGGGGGGGGGAGATCGGCAGCTTTCTTT. Looking up the rest from reference TRBV5-4 and TRBJ1-1 gives the full variable domain: ETGVTQSPTHLIKTRGQQVTLRCSSQSGHNTVSWYQQALGQGPQFIFQYYREEENGRGNFPPRFSGLQFPNYSSELNVNALELDDSALYLCASSFGGGRSAAFFGQGTRLTVV.

This rearrangement joins TRBV10-3 to TRBJ1-6; D remains unclear. Trimming left V 2 bases short and J 10 bases short, with 9 bases between. CDR3 size: 13 residues. CDR1 ENHRY and CDR2 SYGVKD come from the germline V gene. The chain's CDR3 is CAISEGRASPLHF. The CDR3 nucleotides are TGTGCCATCAGTGAGGGGAGAGCCTCACCCCTCCACTTT.

V is TRBV15 and J is TRBJ1-5; D might be TRBD1 (6 bases). CDR1 LNHNV and CDR2 YYDKDF come from the germline V gene (reference sequence). This CDR3 spans 13 amino acids. V lost 4 bases and J 7 bases, leaving 11 bases between the germline ends. This CDR3 reads CATSITRGQPQHF. The CDR3 nucleotides are TGTGCCACCAGCATAACCAGGGGCCAGCCCCAGCATTTT.

The gene calls are TRBV18 and TRBJ1-2, with D possibly being TRBD1 (6 bases). This CDR3 has 13 amino acids. V was pared by 6 bases and J by 0 bases, with 8 bases between. CDR1 is KGHSH, CDR2 LQKENI, per germline. In nucleotides, the CDR3 is TGTGCCAGCTCCCGGACAGCTAACTATGGCTACACCTTC. Translating gives CASSRTANYGYTF.

This clone was picked up a small number of times. The chain has TRBV9 and TRBJ2-7, with TRBD1 matching 9 bases. Germline CDR1 and CDR2: SGDLS and YYNGEE. The V and J ends lost 7 bases and 5 bases, in that order; junction bases with no gene match: 10. This CDR3 spans 14 amino acids. The CDR3 coding sequence is TGTGCCAGCCAGATGGGACAGGGTACCCACGAGCAGTACTTC. Protein product: CASQMGQGTHEQYF.

This clone was seen a handful of times. This chain connects TRBV2 to TRBJ1-4; 9 bases are a match to TRBD1. Germline loops: CDR1 SNHLY, CDR2 FYNNEI. This CDR3 is 13 amino acids long. V gave up 11 bases and J gave up 7 bases; unmatched junction bases: 8. CDR3 protein: CAGHRGLSEKLFF. DNA of the CDR3: TGTGCCGGACACAGGGGGCTCAGTGAAAAACTGTTTTTT.

This rearrangement joins TRBV10-2 to TRBJ1-2; D unresolved. From germline, CDR1 is WSHSY and CDR2 SAAADI. V was cut by 6 bases and J by 8 bases, with 13 bases left in between. The CDR3 runs to 12 residues. The CDR3: CASRVPGEGYTF. The CDR3 DNA reads TGCGCCAGCAGGGTACCAGGCGAGGGCTACACCTTC.

This clone was detected only once. The chain employs TRBV5-1 and TRBJ2-3, with 8 bases identical to TRBD2. This CDR3 has 16 residues. The J segment lost 4 bases and the V segment lost 7 bases, leaving 14 bases of the junction unmatched. The germline CDR1 and CDR2 sequences are SGHRS and YFSETQ. The CDR3 region is CASSQGAGGRADTQYF. CDR3 sequence (DNA): TGCGCCAGCTCTCAAGGGGCGGGAGGTCGGGCAGATACGCAGTATTTT.

V and J are TRBV4-1 and TRBJ2-7; TRBD2 is a possible D gene (6 bases). V was trimmed by 7 bases and J by 7 bases, leaving 23 bases between them. This CDR3 spans 15 amino acids. CDR1 and CDR2 from the germline V gene are MGHRA and YSYEKL. CDR3 DNA sequence: TGCGCCAGCAAACCGGGAGCGGCTAACGTGGGGGAGCAGTACTTC. It specifies CASKPGAANVGEQYF.

The J gene is TRBJ2-1, the V gene TRBV5-1; TRBD2 matches at 11 bases. The CDR3 has 15 residues. J was trimmed by 7 bases and V by 0 bases; bases with no gene match: 3. Germline V gives CDR1 SGHRS, CDR2 YFSETQ. In nucleotides, the CDR3 is TGCGCCAGCAGCTTGGTAGCGGGGGGGTTGAATGAGCAGTTCTTC. This encodes CASSLVAGGLNEQFF.

V gene TRBV11-3 combines with J gene TRBJ2-2; tentatively, D is TRBD1 (5 bases). The CDR3 runs to 17 residues. V was cut by 4 bases and J by 1 base, with 16 bases left in between. The germline CDR1 and CDR2 sequences are SGHNT and YENEEA. The CDR3 reads CASSSPFPDKNTGELFF. The CDR3 coding sequence is TGTGCCAGCAGCTCCCCCTTCCCGGACAAGAACACCGGGGAGCTGTTTTTT.

V gene TRBV29-1 combines with J gene TRBJ2-5; perhaps TRBD2 as D (6 bases). The CDR3 is 15 residues long. V was shortened by 0 bases and J by 7 bases, with 18 bases between the two germline ends. Germline V gene lookup returns CDR1 SQVTM and CDR2 ANQGSEA. As DNA, the CDR3 is TGCAGCGTTGAAGACACCGGGACTTTAATTGGGACCCAGTACTTC. Translation gives CSVEDTGTLIGTQYF.

The J gene is TRBJ2-1, the V gene TRBV2; TRBD2 matches 16 bases. CDR3 length equals 15 residues. J was trimmed by 13 bases and V by 6 bases; bases with no gene match: 9. In germline, CDR1 is SNHLY, CDR2 FYNNEI. The CDR3 nucleotides are TGTGCCAGCAGACCGGGACTAGCGGGAGGGTCTCAACAGTTCTTC. This encodes CASRPGLAGGSQQFF.

The rearrangement joins TRBV5-5 to TRBJ1-1, with D hard to call. The CDR3 length is 13 residues. V was pared by 7 bases and J by 1 base, with 11 bases between. The germline V gene encodes CDR1 SGHKS and CDR2 YYEKEE (reference sequence). The CDR3 spells CASAGMRNTEAFF. CDR3 nucleotide sequence: TGTGCCAGCGCGGGGATGAGGAACACTGAAGCTTTCTTT.

This clone was recorded a few times. The chain uses TRBV18 and TRBJ2-2, with 11 bases identical to TRBD2. Per germline, CDR1 KGHSH and CDR2 LQKENI. V was clipped by 4 bases and J by 3 bases; unmatched bases: 10. The CDR3 length is 18 residues. CDR3 DNA: TGTGCCAGCTCACGCATTTCACTAGCGGGGGCCGACACCGGGGAGCTGTTTTTT. Translated: CASSRISLAGADTGELFF.

J is TRBJ1-2 and V is TRBV6-5; TRBD1 aligns across 8 bases. V gave up 6 bases and J gave up 8 bases; unmatched junction bases: 11. CDR1 is MNHEY, CDR2 SVGAGI, per germline. This CDR3 is 14 amino acids long. The CDR3 DNA is TGTGCCAGCAGCCCGCCGGGGACAGGTGGCGGCTACACCTTC. It is translated as CASSPPGTGGGYTF.

V and J are TRBV12-5 and TRBJ2-1; possible D gene TRBD2, 6 bases. Trimming took 5 bases from V and 0 from J, leaving 14 bases between them. The CDR3 loop spans 16 amino acids. Germline CDR1 reads LGHNT; CDR2 reads FRNRAP. The CDR3 bases are TGTGCTAGTGGTGCCTTACTAGCTCGCTCCTACAATGAGCAGTTCTTC. Amino acids: CASGALLARSYNEQFF.

J is TRBJ2-1 and V is TRBV7-8; D may be TRBD2 (6 bases). There are 16 residues in the CDR3. Germline values: CDR1 SGHVS, CDR2 FQNEAQ. Trimming left V 2 bases short and J 5 bases short, with 16 bases between. CDR3 sequence (DNA): TGTGCCAGCAGCTTAAAATACGCGGGGACCAACAATGAGCAGTTCTTC. Translation gives CASSLKYAGTNNEQFF.

The chain uses TRBV11-3 and TRBJ2-3; D possibly corresponds to TRBD2 (7 bases). V lost 3 bases and J lost 0, with 13 bases in between. This CDR3 contains 16 residues. Germline values: CDR1 SGHNT, CDR2 YENEEA. CDR3 sequence reads: CASSFGGGISTDTQYF. The CDR3 DNA follows: TGTGCCAGCAGCTTCGGCGGGGGCATTAGCACAGATACGCAGTATTTT.

This clone was counted between two and nine times. The chain has TRBV5-1 and TRBJ1-1, with D tentatively TRBD1 (6 bases). Germline values: CDR1 SGHRS, CDR2 YFSETQ. This CDR3 has 15 amino acids. V gave up 3 bases and J gave up 0 bases, with 12 bases separating them. The CDR3 loop is CASSYHTGMNTEAFF. In nucleotides, the CDR3 is TGCGCCAGCAGCTACCATACAGGGATGAACACTGAAGCTTTCTTT.

This clone was counted a single time. For the CDR3, the DNA is TGTGCCAGCAGTCCGCTAGGGGACTCTGGAAACACCATATATTTT. Translating it yields CASSPLGDSGNTIYF. The genes are TRBV28 and TRBJ1-3, with TRBD1 as a possible D gene (5 bases). The CDR3 consists of 15 residues. Germline V CDR1 and CDR2: MDHEN, SYDVKM. V was cut by 5 bases and J by 0 bases, with 11 bases left in between.

In its sample, this clone was seen once. The V gene is TRBV9, the J gene TRBJ2-2; D is possibly TRBD1 (6 bases). The CDR3 contains 16 residues. Germline CDR1 is SGDLS and CDR2 is YYNGEE. The V and J ends lost 4 bases and 7 bases respectively, with 20 bases between them. This chain's CDR3 is CASSPGTHEWIGELFF. The DNA for the CDR3 is TGTGCCAGCAGCCCCGGGACACACGAATGGATCGGGGAGCTGTTTTTT.

This chain uses TRBV7-9 with TRBJ1-2; 7 bases are a match to TRBD1. The CDR3 has 16 residues. Germline V CDR1 and CDR2: SEHNR, FQNEAQ (reference sequence). V shed 4 bases and J 2 bases; nucleotides not matched to a gene: 10. The CDR3 DNA reads TGTGCCAGCAGCTCAACCCTGACAGGGATGAACTATGGCTACACCTTC. It encodes CASSSTLTGMNYGYTF.

The gene calls are TRBV12-5 and TRBJ1-5, with D perhaps matching TRBD1 (6 bases). The CDR3 has 18 amino acids. The ends were cut back, 0 bases at V and 0 bases at J, with 15 bases in the middle. Germline CDR1 and CDR2: LGHNT and FRNRAP. CDR3 sequence (DNA): TGTGCTAGTGGTTTGGTAAGACAGGATCTATATAGCAATCAGCCCCAGCATTTT. Translated: CASGLVRQDLYSNQPQHF.

This chain connects TRBV28 to TRBJ2-7; D uncertain. The CDR3 has 14 amino acids. Germline V CDR1 and CDR2: MDHEN, SYDVKM. Trimming cost V 3 bases and J 0 bases, with 9 bases left between them. CDR3 region: CASSFSTLSYEQYF. CDR3 sequence (DNA): TGTGCCAGCAGTTTCAGTACCCTCTCCTACGAGCAGTACTTC. Full variable domain (remainder filled in from reference TRBV28 and TRBJ2-7): DVKVTQSSRYLVKRTGEKVFLECVQDMDHENMFWYRQDPGLGLRLIYFSYDVKMKEKGDIPEGYSVSREKKERFSLILESASTNQTSMYLCASSFSTLSYEQYFGPGTRLTVT.

V is TRBV20-1 and J is TRBJ1-2, with no clear D. Trimming shortened V by 5 bases and J by 2 bases, and 6 bases separated the two germline ends. Germline V gene sequence: CDR1 DFQATT, CDR2 SNEGSKA (reference sequence). CDR3 length: 11 amino acids. The DNA of the CDR3 is TGCAGTGCTGTTTCAAACTATGGCTACACCTTC. Residues: CSAVSNYGYTF.

The rearrangement links TRBV5-4 to TRBJ2-7; 11 bases line up with TRBD2. Germline lookup yields CDR1 SGHNT and CDR2 YYREEE (reference sequence). The CDR3 is 16 amino acids. V lost 4 bases, J lost 4 bases, and 10 bases stayed unmatched. In DNA form, the CDR3 reads TGTGCCAGCAGCCCAGCCGGGACTAGCGGTTTATACGAGCAGTACTTC. Translating it yields CASSPAGTSGLYEQYF. The full variable domain, its missing parts supplied by reference TRBV5-4 and TRBJ2-7, is ETGVTQSPTHLIKTRGQQVTLRCSSQSGHNTVSWYQQALGQGPQFIFQYYREEENGRGNFPPRFSGLQFPNYSSELNVNALELDDSALYLCASSPAGTSGLYEQYFGPGTRLTVT.

The table lists this clone with a count of one. The chain uses TRBV7-8 and TRBJ1-3; D is unresolved. This CDR3 contains 11 residues. From germline, CDR1 is SGHVS and CDR2 FQNEAQ. V was trimmed by 5 bases and J by 8 bases, leaving 7 bases between them. The CDR3 is CASSPADTIYF. For the CDR3, the DNA is TGTGCCAGCAGCCCAGCGGACACCATATATTTT.